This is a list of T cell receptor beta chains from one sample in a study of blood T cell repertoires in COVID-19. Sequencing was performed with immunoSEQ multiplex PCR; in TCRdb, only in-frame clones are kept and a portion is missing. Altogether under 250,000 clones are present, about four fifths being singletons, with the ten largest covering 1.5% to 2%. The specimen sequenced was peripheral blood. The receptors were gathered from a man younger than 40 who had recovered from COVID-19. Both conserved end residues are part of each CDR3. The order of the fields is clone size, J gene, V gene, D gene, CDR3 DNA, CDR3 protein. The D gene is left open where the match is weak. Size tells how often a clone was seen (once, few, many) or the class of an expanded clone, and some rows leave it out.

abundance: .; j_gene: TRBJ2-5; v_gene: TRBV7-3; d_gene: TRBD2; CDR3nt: TGTGCCAGCAGCCTACGCCTGGGACTAGCGGGGGGGCTGCGATGGACCCAGTACTTC; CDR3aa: CASSLRLGLAGGLRWTQYF
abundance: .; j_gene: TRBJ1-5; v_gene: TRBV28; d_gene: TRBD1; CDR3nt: TGTGCCAGCAGTTCCCCAGGGGGCGTCAATCAGCCCCAGCATTTT; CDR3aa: CASSSPGGVNQPQHF
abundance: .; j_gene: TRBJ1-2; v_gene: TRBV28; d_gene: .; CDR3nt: TGTGCCAGCAGTTTTCATAACTATGGCTACACCTTC; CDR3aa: CASSFHNYGYTF
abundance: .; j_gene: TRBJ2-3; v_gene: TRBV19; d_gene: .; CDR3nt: TGTGCCAGTACCCTCTACGGCGGGGCTAGCACAGATACGCAGTATTTT; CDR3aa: CASTLYGGASTDTQYF
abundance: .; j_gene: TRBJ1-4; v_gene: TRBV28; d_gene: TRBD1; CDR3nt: TGTGCCAGCAGTTCAGGGGGCGTTAATGAAAAACTGTTTTTT; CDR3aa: CASSSGGVNEKLFF
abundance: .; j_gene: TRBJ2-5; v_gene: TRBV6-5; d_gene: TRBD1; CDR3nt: TGTGCCAGCAGTTACTCGACAGGGCCTCCCCAAGAGACCCAGTACTTC; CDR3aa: CASSYSTGPPQETQYF
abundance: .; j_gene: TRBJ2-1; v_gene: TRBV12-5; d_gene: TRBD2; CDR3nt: TGTGCTAGTGGCCTAGCGGGGGGGCTGAGTGAGCAGTTCTTC; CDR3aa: CASGLAGGLSEQFF
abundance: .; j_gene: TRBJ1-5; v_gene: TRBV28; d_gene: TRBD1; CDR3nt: TGTGCCAGCAGTTTTGAAAGGGGGCGGACAAGCAATCAGCCCCAGCATTTT; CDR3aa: CASSFERGRTSNQPQHF
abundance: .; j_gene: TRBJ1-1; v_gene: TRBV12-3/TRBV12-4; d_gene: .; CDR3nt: TGTGCCAGCAGTCGATGGCAGAACGAAGCTTTCTTT; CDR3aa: CASSRWQNEAFF
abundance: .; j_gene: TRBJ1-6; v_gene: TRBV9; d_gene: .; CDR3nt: TGTGCCAGCAGCAACACAGGGACCTATAATTCACCCCTCCACTTT; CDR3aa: CASSNTGTYNSPLHF
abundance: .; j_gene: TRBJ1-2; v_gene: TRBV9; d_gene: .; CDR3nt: TGTGCCAGCAGCCCGACCCGGGGAGGGCGTTATGGCTACACCTTC; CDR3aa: CASSPTRGGRYGYTF
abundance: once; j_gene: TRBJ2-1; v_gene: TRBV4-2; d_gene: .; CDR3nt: TGTGCCAGCAGCCAAGAGGCGGGTCCCTACAATGAGCAGTTCTTC; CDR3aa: CASSQEAGPYNEQFF
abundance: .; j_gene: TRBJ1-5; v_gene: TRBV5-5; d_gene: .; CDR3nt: TGTGCCAGCAGCGACAACCCAGGGCGGCCCCAGCATTTT; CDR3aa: CASSDNPGRPQHF
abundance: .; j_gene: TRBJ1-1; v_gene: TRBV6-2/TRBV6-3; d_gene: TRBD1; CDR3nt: TGTGCCAGCAGCTCCGGGACAGTCACTGAAGCTTTCTTT; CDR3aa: CASSSGTVTEAFF
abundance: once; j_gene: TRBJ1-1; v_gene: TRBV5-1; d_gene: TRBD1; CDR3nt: TGCGCCAGCAGCTCGGGACAGACGAACACTGAAGCTTTCTTT; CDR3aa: CASSSGQTNTEAFF
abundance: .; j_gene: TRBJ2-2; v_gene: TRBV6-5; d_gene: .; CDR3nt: TGTGCCAGCAGTTACTCCTTACAGGGGGAGCTGTTTTTT; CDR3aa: CASSYSLQGELFF
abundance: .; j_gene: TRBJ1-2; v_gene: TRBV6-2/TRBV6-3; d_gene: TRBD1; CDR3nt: TGTGCCAGCAGTCGGGGACAGGGGGCGAATTATGGCTACACCTTC; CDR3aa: CASSRGQGANYGYTF
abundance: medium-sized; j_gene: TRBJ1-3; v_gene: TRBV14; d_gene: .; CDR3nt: TGTGCCAGCAGCTTATACGCGGGGAGTACCGGAAACACCATATATTTT; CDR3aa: CASSLYAGSTGNTIYF
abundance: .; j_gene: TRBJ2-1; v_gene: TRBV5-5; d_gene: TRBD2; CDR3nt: TGTGCCAGCAGCCAATTTCGGGAGGGTAGGGTTTACAATGAGCAGTTCTTC; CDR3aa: CASSQFREGRVYNEQFF
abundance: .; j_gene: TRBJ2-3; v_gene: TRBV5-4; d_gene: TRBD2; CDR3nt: TGTGCCAGCAGCAAGGAGTACTCGCGGGGGGCTACTCGATCAGATACGCAGTATTTT; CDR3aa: CASSKEYSRGATRSDTQYF
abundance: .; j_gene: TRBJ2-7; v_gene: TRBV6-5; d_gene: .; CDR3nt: TGTGCCAGCAGTCGCGGGACTTACCCCTACGAGCAGTACTTC; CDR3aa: CASSRGTYPYEQYF
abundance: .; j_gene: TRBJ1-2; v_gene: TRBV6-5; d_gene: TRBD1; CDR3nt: TGTGCCAGCAGTTCACCGGGACAGGGGAACTATGGCTACACCTTC; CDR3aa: CASSSPGQGNYGYTF
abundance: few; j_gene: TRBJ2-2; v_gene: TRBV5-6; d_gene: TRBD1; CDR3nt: TGTGCCAGCATCCTTAAGCAGGGGGCGGGGACCGGGGAGCTGTTTTTT; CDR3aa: CASILKQGAGTGELFF
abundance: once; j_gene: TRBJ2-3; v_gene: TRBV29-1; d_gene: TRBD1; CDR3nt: TGCAGCGTTGGGGGGACAGTAACAGATACGCAGTATTTT; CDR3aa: CSVGGTVTDTQYF
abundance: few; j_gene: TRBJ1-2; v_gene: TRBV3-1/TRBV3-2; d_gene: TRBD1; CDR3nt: TGTGCCAGCAGCCTGGGACAGGGGGCGCGAGGCTACACCTTC; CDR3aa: CASSLGQGARGYTF
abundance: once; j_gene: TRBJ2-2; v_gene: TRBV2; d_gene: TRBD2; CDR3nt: TGTGCCAGCAGCGTAGCGGGGGCGAACACCGGGGAGCTGTTTTTT; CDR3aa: CASSVAGANTGELFF
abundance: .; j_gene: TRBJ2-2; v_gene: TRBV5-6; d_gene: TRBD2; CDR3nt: TGTGCCAGCAGCTGGGGACTAGCGGGGGCCAACACCGGGGAGCTGTTTTTT; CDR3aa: CASSWGLAGANTGELFF
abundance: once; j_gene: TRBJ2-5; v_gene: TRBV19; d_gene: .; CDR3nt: TGTGCCAGTAGTATAGGTGGGGCGCAAGAGACCCAGTACTTC; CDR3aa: CASSIGGAQETQYF
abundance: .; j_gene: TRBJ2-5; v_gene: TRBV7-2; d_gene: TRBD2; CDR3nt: TGTGCCAGCAGCTTATCAGCGGGGGTATCAGAGACCCAGTACTTC; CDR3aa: CASSLSAGVSETQYF
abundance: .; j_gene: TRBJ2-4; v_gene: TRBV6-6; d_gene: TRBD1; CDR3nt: TGTGCCAGCAGTAACCCCCCCACAGGGGGCTCCATTCAGTACTTC; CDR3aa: CASSNPPTGGSIQYF
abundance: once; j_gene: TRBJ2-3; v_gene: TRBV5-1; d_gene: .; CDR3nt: TGCGCCAGCAGCTTGGGGGACTTTCCTAGCACAGATACGCAGTATTTT; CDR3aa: CASSLGDFPSTDTQYF
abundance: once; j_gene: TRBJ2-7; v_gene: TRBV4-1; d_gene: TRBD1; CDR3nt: TGCGCCAGCAGCCAGCCGCCACCGGGACAGGGGCACGAGCAGTACTTC; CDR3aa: CASSQPPPGQGHEQYF
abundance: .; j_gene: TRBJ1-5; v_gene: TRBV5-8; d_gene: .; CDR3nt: TGTGCCAGCACCCCGCTAAACAATCAGCCCCAGCATTTT; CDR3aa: CASTPLNNQPQHF
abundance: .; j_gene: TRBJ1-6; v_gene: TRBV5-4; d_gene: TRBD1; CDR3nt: TGTGCCAGCACCAAGGGAGGACAGGGTGATTCACCCCTCCACTTT; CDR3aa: CASTKGGQGDSPLHF
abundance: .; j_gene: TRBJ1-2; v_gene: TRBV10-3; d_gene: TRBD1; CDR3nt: TGTGCCATCAGAGGGACAGGGAACGCAACTAACTATGGCTACACCTTC; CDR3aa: CAIRGTGNATNYGYTF
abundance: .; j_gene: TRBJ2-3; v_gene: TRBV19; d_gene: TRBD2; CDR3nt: TGTGCCAGTAGTATAGCTGGTAGCGGGGGTACGCAGTATTTT; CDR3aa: CASSIAGSGGTQYF
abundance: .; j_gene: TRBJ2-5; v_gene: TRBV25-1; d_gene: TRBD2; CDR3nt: TGTGCCAGCAGTGAGGGCCGACTAGCTCTCCTAGAGACCCAGTACTTC; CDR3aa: CASSEGRLALLETQYF
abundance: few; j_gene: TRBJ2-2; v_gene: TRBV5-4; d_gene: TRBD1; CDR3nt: TGTGCCAGCAGCCCAACTCGGGACAGGGCCGGCGGGGAGCTGTTTTTT; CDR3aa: CASSPTRDRAGGELFF
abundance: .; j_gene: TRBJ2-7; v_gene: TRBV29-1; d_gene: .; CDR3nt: TGCAGCGTTGTAGGCACGGCAGGGTATTACGACGAGCAGTACTTC; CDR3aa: CSVVGTAGYYDEQYF
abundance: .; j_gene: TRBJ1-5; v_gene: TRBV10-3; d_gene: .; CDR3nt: TGTGCCATCAGTATTTCCAGGGACAATCAGCCCCAGCATTTT; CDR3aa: CAISISRDNQPQHF